This note documents a single T cell receptor (beta chain) sequence. What it binds is unknown. While the first cohort had fewer than 850 subjects, the donors belonged to the separate validation cohort of roughly 120 subjects. This entry is derived from a study of cytomegalovirus exposure and HLA in healthy donors. Study at large: The 130 or so validation repertoires and the approximately 700 first-cohort repertoires shared a platform, a later analysis reported.

Study observations and caveats: Three CMV-associated chains proved CMV antigen-specific in vitro. Rarity characterized most TCR sequences, yet some public TCRs appeared in many donors.

This CDR3 has 13 amino acids. V lost 8 bases, J lost 5 bases, and 15 bases lay in between. CDR1 is MNHNY and CDR2 is SVGAGI in the germline V gene (reference sequence). Some clones are missing from TCRdb's copy, which holds only in-frame ones; the method was immunoSEQ multiplex PCR. The sample holds some 170,000 clones; roughly 86% are singletons and the top ten take about 2.5%. This clonotype was obtained from a man between 18 and 35 years old in good health and CMV-seropositive. The specimen sequenced was PBMCs. The chain carries TRBV6-6 and TRBJ1-1; possibly TRBD1 for D (5 bases). The DNA for the CDR3 is TGTGCCAGCGTTGGACACGAAGGGACTGAAGCTTTCTTT. Translated: CASVGHEGTEAFF.